The 8 T cell receptor beta chains presented below share a single source sample, sequenced in a study of blood T cell repertoires in COVID-19 (dated by TCRdb to 2018 to 2020). Library preparation was by the immunoSEQ multiplex PCR assay. TCRdb stores this immuneACCESS table with in-frame sequences only. Part of the clones is absent; in the studies checked, under half of the shortfall reflects unresolved V genes, and no reason is known for the rest. This sample is represented by 96,000 or so clones; around 90% of them were singletons. The ten most abundant clones make up about 4% of the sample. Material: peripheral blood. The source of these receptors is a human donor with COVID-19, enrolled during active disease. The donor label of this sample is uncertain.

As DNA, the CDR3 is TGTGCCAGCAGCTTGGACAGGGATGGCTACACCTTC. The encoded protein is CASSLDRDGYTF. The chain has TRBV5-4 and TRBJ1-2; weak D call: TRBD1 (6 bases). The CDR3 runs to 12 residues. Germline CDR1 reads SGHNT; CDR2 reads YYREEE (reference sequence). V was shortened by 0 bases and J by 6 bases, with 6 bases between the two germline ends.

The V gene is TRBV29-1, the J gene TRBJ2-1; TRBD2 might be the D (5 bases). Trimming stripped 7 bases from V and 0 bases from J, with 10 bases between. Germline assignment: CDR1 SQVTM and CDR2 ANQGSEA. The CDR3 contains 13 residues. For the CDR3, the DNA is TGCAGCGCCGTTGGGAGCTCCTACAATGAGCAGTTCTTC. Translation gives CSAVGSSYNEQFF.

The chain is built from TRBV5-5 and TRBJ2-7; the D gene is possibly TRBD1 (6 bases). The CDR3 covers 14 residues. V was pared by 0 bases and J by 7 bases, with 14 bases between. Germline CDR1 and CDR2: SGHKS and YYEKEE (reference sequence). The CDR3 is CASSLEGGGLEQYF. The CDR3 region has the DNA TGTGCCAGCAGCTTGGAAGGGGGTGGTTTAGAGCAGTACTTC.

There are a few counts of this clone. This sequence joins TRBV3-1 (or the pseudogene TRBV3-2) and TRBJ1-5; no clear D. Germline V CDR1 and CDR2: LGHDT, YNNKEL (reference sequence). V gave up 4 bases and J gave up 5 bases, with 12 bases separating them. This CDR3 has 14 residues. CDR3 nucleotide sequence: TGTGCCAGCAGCCCCGCGGGTTACGATCAGCCCCAGCATTTT. Amino acid sequence: CASSPAGYDQPQHF.

This clone was observed once. This rearrangement joins TRBV7-9 to TRBJ2-5, with D perhaps matching TRBD2 (5 bases). The V gene lost 5 bases and the J gene lost 0 bases, with 19 bases spanning the gap. Looked up from germline, CDR1 is SEHNR and CDR2 is FQNEAQ (reference sequence). The CDR3 length is 17 residues. The CDR3 DNA reads as TGTGCCAGCAGCGTCTACTTTGAAGGACTCTACCAAGAGACCCAGTACTTC. It codes for CASSVYFEGLYQETQYF. The full variable domain, with the rest looked up from reference TRBV7-9 and TRBJ2-5, is DTGVSQNPRHKITKRGQNVTFRCDPISEHNRLYWYRQTLGQGPEFLTYFQNEAQLEKSRLLSDRFSAERPKGSFSTLEIQRTEQGDSAMYLCASSVYFEGLYQETQYFGPGTRLLVL.

DNA of the CDR3: TGTGCCAGCAGCTGGGGAGGGACCGGGGAGCTGTTTTTT. It specifies CASSWGGTGELFF. The chain joins TRBV7-3 to TRBJ2-2; the match to TRBD2 covers 7 bases. CDR1 is SGHTA, CDR2 FQGTGA, per germline. This CDR3 is 13 amino acids long. V was pared by 4 bases and J by 5 bases, with 1 base of the junction left unmatched.

This clone has only one observation. The chain uses TRBV19 and TRBJ1-5; 9 nucleotides match TRBD1. V shed 1 base, J shed 9 bases, and the junction held 13 bases outside the gene matches. The germline V gene encodes CDR1 LNHDA and CDR2 SQIVND (reference sequence). This CDR3 spans 17 amino acids. The CDR3 bases are TGTGCCAGTAGTATAGGGACAGGGGACTCCGGCTCCGGGCCCCAGCATTTT. Translated, it gives CASSIGTGDSGSGPQHF.

As for this clone: Other DNA sequences in this specimen translate into the identical CDR3. The chain links TRBV11-3 to TRBJ1-3; no firm D call. Germline lookup yields CDR1 SGHNT and CDR2 YENEEA. V was trimmed by 3 bases and J by 2 bases, leaving 2 bases between them. The CDR3 covers 12 residues. In DNA, the CDR3 is TGTGCCAGCAGCTTTACTGGAAACACCATATATTTT. Protein sequence: CASSFTGNTIYF.